The clone carrying this T cell receptor (beta chain) has ten or more counts. Its antigen is unknown. Unique molecular identifiers were used in preparing the TCRbeta library. TCRdb ran MiXCR on the PCR reads and lists one entry per CDR3 protein. The sample includes 700,000 to 850,000 distinct CDR3 sequences, under 20% of them seen just once. This specimen comes from a study of T-cell reconstitution after alpha-beta-depleted transplantation in children. Whole-study results and caveats: Where alpha-beta T cells came from about two months after transplant was reportedly several hundred expanded graft clones.

Germline V lookup: CDR1 LNHNV, CDR2 YYDKDF (reference sequence). V gave up 0 bases and J gave up 3 bases, with 9 bases separating them. The length of the CDR3 is 14 residues. Here the sequenced sample was PBMCs, mostly from graft donor cells, taken 360 days after TCRalphabeta/CD19-depleted stem cell transplant. The sequence was obtained from a male patient aged 10 to 17 who had a stem cell transplant for acute lymphoblastic leukemia, so the T cells may come from the graft donor. The chain has TRBV15 and TRBJ2-7; D unresolved. The CDR3 sequence is CATSRDRSVYEQYF. CDR3 DNA sequence: TGTGCCACCAGCAGAGATCGATCCGTCTACGAGCAGTACTTC.